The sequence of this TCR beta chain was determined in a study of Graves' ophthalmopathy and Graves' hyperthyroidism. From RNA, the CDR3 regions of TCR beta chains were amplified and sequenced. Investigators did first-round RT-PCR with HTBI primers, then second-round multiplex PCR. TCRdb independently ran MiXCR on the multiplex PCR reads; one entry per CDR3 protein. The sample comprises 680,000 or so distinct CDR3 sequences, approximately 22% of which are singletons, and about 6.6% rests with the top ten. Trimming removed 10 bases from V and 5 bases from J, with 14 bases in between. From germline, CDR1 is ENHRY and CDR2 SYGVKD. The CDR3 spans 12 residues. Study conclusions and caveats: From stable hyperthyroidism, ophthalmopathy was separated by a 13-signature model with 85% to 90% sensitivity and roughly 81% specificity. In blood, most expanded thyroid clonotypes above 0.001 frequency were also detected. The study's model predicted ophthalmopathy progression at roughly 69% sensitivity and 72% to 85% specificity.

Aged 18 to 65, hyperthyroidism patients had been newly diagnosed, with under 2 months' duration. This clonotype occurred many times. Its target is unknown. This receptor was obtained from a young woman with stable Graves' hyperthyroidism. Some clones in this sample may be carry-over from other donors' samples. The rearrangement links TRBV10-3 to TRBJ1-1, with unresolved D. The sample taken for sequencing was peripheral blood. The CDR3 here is CATSGPRTEAFF. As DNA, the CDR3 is TGTGCCACCTCGGGCCCTCGGACTGAAGCTTTCTTT.